The rows below give T cell receptor beta chains drawn from one sample of a study of blood T cell repertoires in COVID-19. Measured with immunoSEQ multiplex PCR; TCRdb has only the in-frame clones, and not every one. The sample holds about 89,000 clones, about two thirds seen once. Material: peripheral blood. Receptors originate from a woman of 80 years or more with acute or convalescent COVID-19. CDR3s include the opening cysteine and the closing phenylalanine or tryptophan. The D gene is left open where the match is weak. A clone size is listed for some rows: how often the clone was seen (once, few, many), or a class if it is expanded.

size	V	D	J	DNA	CDR3
many	TRBV6-6	.	TRBJ2-6	TGTGCCAGCAGTCTACAGGTGCCCTCCTCTGGGGCCAACGTCCTGACTTTC	CASSLQVPSSGANVLTF
once	TRBV25-1	.	TRBJ1-2	TGTGCCAGCAGTGAATGGGGGGATGGCTACACCTTC	CASSEWGDGYTF
once	TRBV5-4	TRBD1	TRBJ2-5	TGTGCCAGCAGCACGAGGGACAGACAAGAGACCCAGTACTTC	CASSTRDRQETQYF
few	TRBV4-3	.	TRBJ2-7	TGCGCCAGCAGCCAAGATGAGGGTGGCGCAAGCTCCTACGAGCAGTACTTC	CASSQDEGGASSYEQYF
.	TRBV7-3	.	TRBJ2-3	TGTGCCAGCAGCCCTTCTAGCACAGATACGCAGTATTTT	CASSPSSTDTQYF
.	TRBV18	.	TRBJ2-3	TGTGCCAGCTCATCCCAGGACTCCCGTTGGGCAGATACGCAGTATTTT	CASSSQDSRWADTQYF
.	TRBV7-9	.	TRBJ2-2	TGTGCCAGCAGCCGGGACTTGTCCACCGGGGAGCTGTTTTTT	CASSRDLSTGELFF
once	TRBV18	TRBD1	TRBJ1-4	TGTGCCAGCTCCTCCGGGACAGTCAGGGAAAAACTGTTTTTT	CASSSGTVREKLFF
.	TRBV12-3/TRBV12-4	.	TRBJ1-1	TGTGCCAGCAGTTCCAGACAGGTGACTGAAGCTTTCTTT	CASSSRQVTEAFF
.	TRBV28	TRBD1	TRBJ1-3	TGTGCCAGCAGTTTATTAGGGGGCGTCTCTGGAAACACCATATATTTT	CASSLLGGVSGNTIYF
.	TRBV4-1	.	TRBJ2-1	TGCGCCAGCGGGTCGGAGTTCCAAAACAATGAGCAGTTCTTC	CASGSEFQNNEQFF
few	TRBV2	.	TRBJ2-7	TGTGCCAGCAGTGGAGGGTCCCTCTCCTACGAGCAGTACTTC	CASSGGSLSYEQYF
.	TRBV2	.	TRBJ1-5	TGTGCCAGCTTACGGGACATGGATCAGCCCCAGCATTTT	CASLRDMDQPQHF
.	TRBV3-1/TRBV3-2	.	TRBJ1-6	TGTGCCAGCAGCCACAAGGGGGTGCGAAGATCACCCCTCCACTTT	CASSHKGVRRSPLHF
.	TRBV27	TRBD2	TRBJ2-3	TGTGCCAGCAGTTCACCGAGACTAGCGGGGGGCCCTCTACGGGGAAATACGCAGTATTTT	CASSSPRLAGGPLRGNTQYF